Shown below are 22 T cell receptor beta chains from a single sample sequenced in a study of blood T cell repertoires in COVID-19. This table comes from immunoSEQ multiplex PCR, and its TCRdb copy is limited to in-frame clones, with some not included. This sample has about 300,000 clones, with 88% found just once. Sequencing was done on a sample of peripheral blood. The receptor source for this set is a woman aged 25 to 39 with COVID-19, enrolled during active disease.

The J gene is TRBJ2-3, the V gene TRBV10-3; 9 bases agree with TRBD2. Germline values: CDR1 ENHRY, CDR2 SYGVKD. The V segment lost 0 bases and the J segment 2 bases; nucleotides outside the gene matches: 6. This CDR3 contains 17 residues. The chain's CDR3 is CAISESSRTSDTDTQYF. The CDR3 DNA reads TGTGCCATCAGTGAGTCAAGTCGGACTAGCGACACAGATACGCAGTATTTT.

The CDR3 nucleotides are TGTGCCAGCAGCCAAGATCGGGAAGGCGGGCAGCCCCAGCATTTT. This encodes CASSQDREGGQPQHF. The rearrangement links TRBV4-2 to TRBJ1-5; the D is unclear. Trimming pared 0 bases from V and 7 bases from J, leaving 13 bases between. The CDR3 sequence is 15 residues long. Germline V gene data show CDR1 as LGHNA and CDR2 as YNFKEQ.

V is TRBV2 and J is TRBJ1-2; 8 bases agree with TRBD1. Germline V CDR1 and CDR2: SNHLY, FYNNEI. V was clipped by 8 bases and J by 5 bases; unmatched bases: 10. The CDR3 contains 14 residues. CDR3: CASQKDRGSYGYTF. The CDR3 DNA is TGTGCCAGCCAGAAAGACAGGGGTTCGTATGGCTACACCTTC.

The chain has TRBV9 and TRBJ1-4; D perhaps matches TRBD1 (5 bases). V shed 3 bases and J shed 8 bases, with 17 bases lying between them. This CDR3 has 15 amino acids. Germline CDR1 SGDLS, CDR2 YYNGEE. The CDR3 reads CASSASGDGREKLFF. The CDR3 DNA is TGTGCCAGCAGCGCGAGCGGGGACGGGAGAGAAAAACTGTTTTTT.

As concerns this clone: Other DNA sequences within the sample encode an identical CDR3. This chain joins TRBV28 and TRBJ1-2, with 7 bases matching TRBD1. In germline, CDR1 is MDHEN, CDR2 SYDVKM. This CDR3 is 13 amino acids long. V gave up 6 bases and J gave up 3 bases; unmatched junction bases: 4. DNA for the CDR3: TGTGCCAGCAGCCCCACAGGGGACTATGGCTACACCTTC. It is translated as CASSPTGDYGYTF.

The chain combines TRBV7-8 with TRBJ1-2; 9 bases align to TRBD1. The junction had 12 bases not matched to a gene; V was cut back by 5 bases and J by 2 bases. The CDR3 has 17 amino acids. Germline loops: CDR1 SGHVS, CDR2 FQNEAQ. CDR3 coding DNA: TGTGCCAGCAGCCCATGGACAGGGGAAAGGAGCAACTATGGCTACACCTTC. It specifies CASSPWTGERSNYGYTF.

This chain joins TRBV5-1 and TRBJ1-1; TRBD1 agrees at 7 bases. Germline lookup yields CDR1 SGHRS and CDR2 YFSETQ. The V gene end was trimmed by 6 bases and the J gene end by 4 bases; junction bases not matched to a gene: 9. CDR3 length equals 14 residues. The CDR3 protein is CASTLRSGGTEAFF. The CDR3 DNA follows: TGCGCCAGCACCCTACGATCAGGGGGCACTGAAGCTTTCTTT.

The chain joins TRBV6-5 to TRBJ1-5; weak D call: TRBD1 (5 bases). V lost 0 bases to trimming and J lost 6 bases, with 9 bases between them. Germline V lookup: CDR1 MNHEY, CDR2 SVGAGI. The CDR3 has 14 amino acids. The CDR3 DNA follows: TGTGCCAGCAGTTACTCGGGGGAGGGTCAGCCCCAGCATTTT. Encoded protein: CASSYSGEGQPQHF.

This clone was observed a few times. The same CDR3 arises from other DNA sequences in this sample as well. The CDR3 spells CASSYRRDYGYTF. DNA for the CDR3: TGTGCCAGCAGTTACCGGAGAGACTATGGCTACACCTTC. The genes are TRBV6-5 and TRBJ1-2; D is ambiguous. This CDR3 contains 13 residues. Germline lookup yields CDR1 MNHEY and CDR2 SVGAGI. Trimming left V 2 bases short and J 3 bases short, with 7 bases between.

The J gene is TRBJ2-1, the V gene TRBV5-1; TRBD2 agrees at 13 bases. CDR1 is SGHRS, CDR2 YFSETQ, per germline. The CDR3 has 18 residues. Trimming removed 0 bases from V and 1 base from J; junction bases left unmatched: 4. CDR3 in amino acids: CASSLALLAGGSYNEQFF. The CDR3 DNA reads TGCGCCAGCAGCTTGGCCCTACTAGCGGGGGGGTCCTACAATGAGCAGTTCTTC.

The chain recombines TRBV6-1 with TRBJ2-3; 11 bases agree with TRBD2. V lost 1 base, J lost 6 bases, and 6 bases stayed unmatched. Germline V gene lookup returns CDR1 MNHNS and CDR2 SASEGT. The CDR3 runs 16 residues. CDR3 DNA sequence: TGTGCCAGCAGTGAAGGGCTAGCGGGGGGAGTGGATACGCAGTATTTT. Translated, it gives CASSEGLAGGVDTQYF.

V and J are TRBV4-1 and TRBJ2-2, with D possibly being TRBD2 (6 bases). CDR3 length: 17 residues. Germline V gene data show CDR1 as MGHRA and CDR2 as YSYEKL. V lost 1 base and J lost 4, with 16 bases in between. CDR3 in DNA: TGCGCCAGCAGCCAAGGGGCGGGGTACGGTGGCACCGGGGAGCTGTTTTTT. Protein: CASSQGAGYGGTGELFF.

The V call is TRBV5-1, the J call TRBJ1-6; a weak D match, TRBD1 (6 bases). V lost 4 bases and J 3 bases, leaving 14 bases between the germline ends. In germline, CDR1 is SGHRS, CDR2 YFSETQ. This CDR3 region has 16 residues. CDR3 amino acids: CASSILPDSYNSPLHF. The DNA for the CDR3 is TGCGCCAGCAGCATATTGCCGGACAGCTATAATTCACCCCTCCACTTT. Variable domain in full (rest from reference TRBV5-1 and TRBJ1-6): KAGVTQTPRYLIKTRGQQVTLSCSPISGHRSVSWYQQTPGQGLQFLFEYFSETQRNKGNFPGRFSGRQFSNSRSEMNVSTLELGDSALYLCASSILPDSYNSPLHFGNGTRLTVT.

The V call is TRBV9, the J call TRBJ2-7; 7 bases are a match to TRBD1. The germline gives CDR1 SGDLS, CDR2 YYNGEE. Losses at the gene ends were 0 bases for V and 6 bases for J; bases not matched to a gene: 6. CDR3 length: 14 residues. The CDR3 DNA reads TGTGCCAGCAGCGTAGAGGATAGGGGGCTCGAGCAGTACTTC. It is translated as CASSVEDRGLEQYF.

This clone has a single count. V and J are TRBV5-6 and TRBJ2-1; the match to TRBD2 covers 9 bases. Germline loops: CDR1 SGHDT, CDR2 YYEEEE. V dropped 1 base and J dropped 2; count of bases not matched to a gene: 1. The CDR3 extends over 15 amino acids. This CDR3 reads CASSLLAGAYNEQFF. In nucleotides, the CDR3 is TGTGCCAGCAGCTTGTTAGCGGGGGCCTACAATGAGCAGTTCTTC.

J is TRBJ2-2 and V is TRBV2; a possible D gene is TRBD2 (6 bases). V was pared by 8 bases and J by 2 bases, with 12 bases between. Per germline, CDR1 SNHLY and CDR2 FYNNEI. This CDR3 region has 14 residues. The CDR3 here is CASRSDYNTGELFF. The CDR3 coding sequence is TGTGCCAGCCGCTCGGACTACAACACCGGGGAGCTGTTTTTT. Together with reference TRBV2 and TRBJ2-2, the CDR3 gives the full variable domain: EPEVTQTPSHQVTQMGQEVILRCVPISNHLYFYWYRQILGQKVEFLVSFYNNEISEKSEIFDDQFSVERPDGSNFTLKIRSTKLEDSAMYFCASRSDYNTGELFFGEGSRLTVL.

This clone was observed a few times. The rearrangement joins TRBV2 to TRBJ1-4; no clear D. Germline lookup yields CDR1 SNHLY and CDR2 FYNNEI. The CDR3 consists of 12 residues. For the CDR3, the DNA is TGTGCTACGCGACGGGAAAATGAAAAACTGTTTTTT. Residues: CATRRENEKLFF. The variable domain in full, with the rest retrieved from reference TRBV2 and TRBJ1-4, is EPEVTQTPSHQVTQMGQEVILRCVPISNHLYFYWYRQILGQKVEFLVSFYNNEISEKSEIFDDQFSVERPDGSNFTLKIRSTKLEDSAMYFCATRRENEKLFFGSGTQLSVL.

The chain joins TRBV19 to TRBJ2-2, with TRBD2 identical over 10 bases. V shed 5 bases, J shed 4 bases, and the junction held 4 bases outside the gene matches. CDR3 length: 15 amino acids. Germline V CDR1 and CDR2: LNHDA, SQIVND (reference sequence). CDR3 in amino acids: CASSPTSGRTGELFF. The CDR3, as DNA: TGTGCCAGTAGTCCGACTAGCGGGCGCACCGGGGAGCTGTTTTTT.

The chain uses TRBV10-3 and TRBJ1-5, with unresolved D. This CDR3 has 13 residues. The V and J ends lost 2 bases and 5 bases respectively, with 7 bases between them. Germline CDR1 reads ENHRY; CDR2 reads SYGVKD. The CDR3 DNA reads TGTGCCATCAGTGAGGTACGAGATCAGCCCCAGCATTTT. This gives the protein CAISEVRDQPQHF.

CDR3 DNA sequence: TGTGCCAGTAGTATAACAGGCGGGGATCGGGAAGAAAAACTGTTTTTT. As protein: CASSITGGDREEKLFF. The rearrangement joins TRBV19 to TRBJ1-4; D is possibly TRBD1 (5 bases). The germline CDR1 and CDR2 sequences are LNHDA and SQIVND (reference sequence). This CDR3 has 16 amino acids. The V gene lost 2 bases and the J gene lost 8 bases, with 18 bases spanning the gap.

The DNA of the CDR3 is TGTGCCAGCCATGAGGGACAGGGGAATGGCTACACCTTC. This codes for CASHEGQGNGYTF. The chain joins TRBV19 to TRBJ1-2; 10 bases match TRBD1. V dropped 9 bases and J dropped 6; count of bases not matched to a gene: 7. The CDR3 runs to 13 residues. Per the germline V gene, CDR1 is LNHDA and CDR2 is SQIVND (reference sequence).

Only a few counts were recorded for this clone. The rearrangement uses TRBV27 and TRBJ2-1; 7 bases are a match to TRBD1. The CDR3 extends over 17 amino acids. Germline CDR1 is MNHEY and CDR2 is SMNVEV (reference sequence). After removal of 4 bases from V and 1 base from J, the junction contained 10 bases not matched to a gene. This chain's CDR3 is CASSSFIRDSSYNEQFF. The CDR3 nucleotides are TGTGCCAGCAGTTCCTTTATCCGGGACAGTTCCTACAATGAGCAGTTCTTC.